The 5 T cell receptor beta chains below come from one sample, sequenced in a study of chemoradiotherapy in HPV16-positive cancers (dated by TCRdb to between 2021 and 2022). Library prep was done by the immunoSEQ multiplex PCR assay. Not all clones reach the TCRdb copy of this immuneACCESS table, which keeps in-frame sequences only. Checked studies attribute under half of the gap to unresolved V genes and leave the rest unexplained. In this sample the table shows 8,600 or so clones, approximately 84% of which occur a single time. The top ten constitute 2.5% to 4% of the sample. Sequenced material: tumor tissue, taken from a patient who underwent chemoradiotherapy. All receptors come from a human donor with HPV-associated anogenital cancer.

The chain carries TRBV2 and TRBJ1-2; D is ambiguous. Trimming cost V 3 bases and J 1 base, with 12 bases left between them. This CDR3 has 15 residues. Germline V CDR1 and CDR2: SNHLY, FYNNEI. CDR3 sequence: CASSDSGSFNYGYTF. The CDR3 DNA follows: TGTGCCAGCAGTGACTCGGGGAGTTTTAACTATGGCTACACCTTC. Full variable domain (missing parts from reference TRBV2 and TRBJ1-2): EPEVTQTPSHQVTQMGQEVILRCVPISNHLYFYWYRQILGQKVEFLVSFYNNEISEKSEIFDDQFSVERPDGSNFTLKIRSTKLEDSAMYFCASSDSGSFNYGYTFGSGTRLTVV.

This chain links TRBV6-5 with TRBJ1-2, with TRBD1 matching over 8 bases. The V segment lost 5 bases and the J segment 5 bases; nucleotides outside the gene matches: 7. There are 14 residues in the CDR3. From germline, CDR1 is MNHEY and CDR2 SVGAGI. The CDR3 loop reads CASSRTGRQYGYTF. CDR3 nucleotide sequence: TGTGCCAGCAGTAGGACAGGGCGTCAATATGGCTACACCTTC.

The chain joins TRBV10-3 to TRBJ1-2, with TRBD1 matching over 7 bases. The CDR3 is 17 amino acids. V lost 3 bases, J lost 5 bases, and 15 bases stayed unmatched. Germline loops: CDR1 ENHRY, CDR2 SYGVKD. The CDR3 DNA is TGTGCCATCAGTGATAAGTCGGGGGACAGTTTAGGGTATGGCTACACCTTC. Its protein product is CAISDKSGDSLGYGYTF.

CDR3 region: CASMYQGLAGGRPTDTQYF. The CDR3 DNA reads as TGTGCCAGCATGTATCAGGGACTAGCGGGGGGCCGACCCACAGATACGCAGTATTTT. The V and J genes are TRBV27 and TRBJ2-3, with 15 bases identical to TRBD2. The CDR3 sequence is 19 residues long. Germline assignment: CDR1 MNHEY and CDR2 SMNVEV (reference sequence). Germline trimming cut 7 bases from V and 2 bases from J; bases unmatched to any gene: 13.

The chain carries TRBV5-6 and TRBJ2-5; perhaps D is TRBD1 or TRBD2 (5 bases each). CDR1 and CDR2 from the germline V gene are SGHDT and YYEEEE. V was clipped by 2 bases and J by 7 bases, with 18 bases between them. The CDR3 is 15 amino acids. The CDR3 region is CASSFGTDPFGTQYF. The CDR3 DNA reads as TGTGCCAGCAGCTTTGGGACGGACCCTTTTGGGACCCAGTACTTC.